In its sample, the clone carrying this TCR beta chain was seen a few times. Its cognate antigen is unknown. Deletions cut 6 bases from V and 5 bases from J, with 16 bases between. From germline, CDR1 is MNHEY and CDR2 SMNVEV (reference sequence). This CDR3 spans 14 amino acids. In TCRdb, the RT-PCR reads were re-called with MiXCR into one record per CDR3 protein. The table has hundreds of thousands of distinct CDR3 sequences, roughly 9.7% seen once. This specimen comes from a study of response to subunit inactivated influenza vaccine. Whole-study findings and limits: Each seasonal flu vaccination may recruit only limited new T cells, authors suggested.

The chain links TRBV27 to TRBJ1-2; D unresolved. Sequencing was performed on PBMCs from blood, taken 40 to 50 days after vaccination. The sequence was obtained from a man in his fifties or sixties who received an inactivated influenza vaccine. The CDR3 sequence is CASSRSDRVYGYTF. CDR3 nucleotide sequence: TGTGCCAGCAGCCGCTCGGACCGAGTGTATGGCTACACCTTC.